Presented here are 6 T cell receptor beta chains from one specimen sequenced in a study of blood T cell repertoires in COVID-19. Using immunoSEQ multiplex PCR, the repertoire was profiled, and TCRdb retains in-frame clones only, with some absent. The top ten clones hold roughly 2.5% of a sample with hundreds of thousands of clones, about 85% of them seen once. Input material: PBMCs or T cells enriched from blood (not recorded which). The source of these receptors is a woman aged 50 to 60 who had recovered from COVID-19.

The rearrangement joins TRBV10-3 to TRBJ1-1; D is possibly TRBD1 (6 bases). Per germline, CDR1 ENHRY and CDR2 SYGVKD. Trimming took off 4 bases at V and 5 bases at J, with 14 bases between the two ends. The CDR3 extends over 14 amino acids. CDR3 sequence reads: CAISALTGITEAFF. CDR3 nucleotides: TGTGCCATCAGTGCCCTTACAGGGATTACTGAAGCTTTCTTT.

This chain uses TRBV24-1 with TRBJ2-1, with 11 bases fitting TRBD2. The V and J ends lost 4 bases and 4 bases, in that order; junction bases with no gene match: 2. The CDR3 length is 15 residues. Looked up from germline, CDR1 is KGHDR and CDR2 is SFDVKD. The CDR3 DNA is TGTGCCACCAGTGACCCTAGCGGGGGGTACAATGAGCAGTTCTTC. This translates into CATSDPSGGYNEQFF.

The CDR3 loop reads CASSLTTLDRGVGTEAFF. The CDR3 DNA reads as TGTGCCAGCAGCTTAACCACCCTTGACAGGGGCGTAGGGACTGAAGCTTTCTTT. V gene TRBV7-9 combines with J gene TRBJ1-1, with TRBD1 identical over 8 bases. After removal of 2 bases from V and 5 bases from J, the junction contained 16 bases not matched to a gene. The CDR3 has 18 amino acids. Germline-derived CDR1 and CDR2 are SEHNR and FQNEAQ (reference sequence).

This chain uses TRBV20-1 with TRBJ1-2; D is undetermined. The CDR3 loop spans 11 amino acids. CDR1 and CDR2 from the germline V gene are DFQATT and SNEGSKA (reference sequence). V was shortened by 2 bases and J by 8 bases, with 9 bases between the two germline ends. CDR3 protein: CSARNKHGYTF. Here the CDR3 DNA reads TGCAGTGCTAGAAACAAACACGGCTACACCTTC.

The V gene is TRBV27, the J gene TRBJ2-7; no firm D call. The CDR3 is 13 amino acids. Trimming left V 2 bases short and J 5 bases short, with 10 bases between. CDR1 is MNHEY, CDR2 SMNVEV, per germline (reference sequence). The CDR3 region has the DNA TGTGCCAGCAGTTTAAGCCCGGTCAACGAGCAGTACTTC. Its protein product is CASSLSPVNEQYF.

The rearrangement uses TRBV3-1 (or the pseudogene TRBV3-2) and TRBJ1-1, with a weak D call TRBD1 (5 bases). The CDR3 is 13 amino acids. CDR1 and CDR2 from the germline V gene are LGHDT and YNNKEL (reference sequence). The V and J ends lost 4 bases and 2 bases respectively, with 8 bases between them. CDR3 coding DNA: TGTGCCAGCAGCCGACAGTACAACACTGAAGCTTTCTTT. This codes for CASSRQYNTEAFF.